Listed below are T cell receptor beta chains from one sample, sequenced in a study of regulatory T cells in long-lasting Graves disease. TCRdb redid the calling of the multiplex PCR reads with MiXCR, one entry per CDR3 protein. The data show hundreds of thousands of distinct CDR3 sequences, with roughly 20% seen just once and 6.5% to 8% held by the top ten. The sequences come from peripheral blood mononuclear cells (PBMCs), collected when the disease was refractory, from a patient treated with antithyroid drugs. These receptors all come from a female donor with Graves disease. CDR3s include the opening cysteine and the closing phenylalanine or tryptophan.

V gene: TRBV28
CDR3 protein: CASSINQETQYF

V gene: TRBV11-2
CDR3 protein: CASSLASPIYEETQYF

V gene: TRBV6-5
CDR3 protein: CASSYSELMNTEAFF

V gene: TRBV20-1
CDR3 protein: CSASSGGSNWGSRETQYF

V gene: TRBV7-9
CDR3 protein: CASRPTGQPGLAQYF

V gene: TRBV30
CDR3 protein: CAWSPPGPQETQYF

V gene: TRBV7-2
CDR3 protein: CASSLPGTARYGYTF

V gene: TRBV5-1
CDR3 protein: CASSLGWGAWDEQYF

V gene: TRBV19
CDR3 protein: CASSEDRERNEQYF

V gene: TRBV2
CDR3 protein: CASRQKTGYEQYF

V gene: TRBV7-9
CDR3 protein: CASSNGLAGVYEQYF

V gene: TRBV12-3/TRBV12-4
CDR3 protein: CASRDNAGGIGGYTF

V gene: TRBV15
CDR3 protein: CATSIGTQYYNEQFF

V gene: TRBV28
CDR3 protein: CASSSAGYNEQFF

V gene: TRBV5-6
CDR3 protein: CASSWIADEQFF

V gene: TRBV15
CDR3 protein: CATSRGVSAQYF

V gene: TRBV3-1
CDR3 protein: CASSQEGGQGAAEQYF

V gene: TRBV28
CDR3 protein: CASSQGVGMNTEAFF

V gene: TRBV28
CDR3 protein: CASSFYYQPQHF

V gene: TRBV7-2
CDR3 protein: CASSFGGVPTSGRAGQETQYF

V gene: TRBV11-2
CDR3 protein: CASSLSGRLAKNIQYF

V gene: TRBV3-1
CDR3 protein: CASSRDPRDRLGF

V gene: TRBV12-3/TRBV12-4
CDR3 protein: CASTPRPGLHNEQFF

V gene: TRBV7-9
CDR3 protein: CASSSPAGGTGELFF

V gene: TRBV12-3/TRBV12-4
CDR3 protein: CASSLIRPRVPEQYF

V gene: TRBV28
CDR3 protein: CASSSPGALLSYEQYF

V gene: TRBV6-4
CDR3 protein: CASSQEVGAANTGELFF

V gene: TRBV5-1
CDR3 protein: CASSLAGDAEAFF

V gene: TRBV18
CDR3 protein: CASSPRGQVNTEAFF

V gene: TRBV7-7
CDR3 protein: CASSSDRSGAQYF

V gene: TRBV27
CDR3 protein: CASSRSGPYTEAFF

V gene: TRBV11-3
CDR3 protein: CASSPRDGYTF

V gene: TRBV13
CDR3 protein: CASSLGWDSANTGELFF

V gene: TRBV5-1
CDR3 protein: CASSLGLAGSYEQYF

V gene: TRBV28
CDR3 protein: CASSFHPGTANTEAFF

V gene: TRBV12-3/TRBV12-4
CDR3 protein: CASSLRHGTGNEKLFF

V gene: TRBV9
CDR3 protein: CASRREGKDNEQFF